The 32 T cell receptor beta chains below all came from one sample that was sequenced in a study of post-analysis software for immune sequencing data. Study conclusions and caveats: TRBV5-6, TRBV5-1 and TRBV20-1 belonged to a set of about five TRBV segments that were more frequent in patients than controls.

Unique molecular identifiers were carried by the TCR beta cDNA libraries. A single record per CDR3 protein comes from TCRdb applying MiXCR to the PCR reads. The sample lists approximately 360,000 distinct CDR3 sequences, 30% to 45% seen once, with 13% in the top ten. These receptors' antigens are unknown. The sequencing sample was made of blood. The origin of the receptors is a girl aged 5 to 17 with multiple sclerosis.

The gene calls are TRBV7-2 and TRBJ2-1; no clear D. Trimming removed 5 bases at V and 0 bases at J, with 11 bases between. The CDR3 has 15 residues. Germline V gives CDR1 SGHTA, CDR2 FQGNSA. CDR3 DNA sequence: TGTGCCAGCAGCCCTGACGGGCGCTCCTACAATGAGCAGTTCTTC. Protein sequence: CASSPDGRSYNEQFF.

The chain is built from TRBV2 and TRBJ1-2; the D is unclear. The CDR3 spans 14 residues. The V and J ends lost 1 base and 2 bases respectively, with 8 bases between them. Germline assignment: CDR1 SNHLY and CDR2 FYNNEI. CDR3 in DNA: TGTGCCAGCAGTGAAGGTGGGGAAAACTATGGCTACACCTTC. Encoded protein: CASSEGGENYGYTF.

V usage is TRBV7-2 and J usage is TRBJ1-6; TRBD1 matches at 9 bases. This CDR3 comprises 13 residues. The germline gives CDR1 SGHTA, CDR2 FQGNSA. The trim removed 5 bases at V and 14 bases at J, leaving 7 bases unmatched. CDR3 sequence (DNA): TGTGCCAGCAGCCTCCGACAGGGGGAATCCCTCCACTTT. Protein: CASSLRQGESLHF. Variable domain in full (rest from reference TRBV7-2 and TRBJ1-6): GAGVSQSPSNKVTEKGKDVELRCDPISGHTALYWYRQSLGQGLEFLIYFQGNSAPDKSGLPSDRFSAERTGGSVSTLTIQRTQQEDSAVYLCASSLRQGESLHFGNGTRLTVT.

The genes are TRBV4-1 and TRBJ2-5, with D maybe TRBD2 (5 bases). The V end was cut by 0 bases, the J end by 5 bases, with 7 bases between. CDR1 is MGHRA, CDR2 YSYEKL, per germline. CDR3 size: 13 residues. CDR3 in DNA: TGCGCCAGCAGCCAAGAAAGGAGGGAGACCCAGTACTTC. This gives the protein CASSQERRETQYF.

This clonotype was seen only a few times. The chain has TRBV6-5 and TRBJ2-7, with TRBD1 matching over 11 bases. Per the germline V gene, CDR1 is MNHEY and CDR2 is SVGAGI. The V segment lost 6 bases and the J segment 5 bases; nucleotides outside the gene matches: 9. The CDR3 consists of 15 residues. The CDR3 sequence: CASSSGTGGIDEQYF. DNA for the CDR3: TGTGCCAGCAGCTCGGGGACAGGGGGGATCGACGAGCAGTACTTC.

The J gene is TRBJ1-1, the V gene TRBV7-2, with 7 bases matching TRBD1. Trimming took 4 bases from V and 0 from J; bases not matched to a gene: 8. The CDR3 has 16 amino acids. Germline V gene data show CDR1 as SGHTA and CDR2 as FQGNSA. CDR3 amino acids: CASSSRQGLLNTEAFF. CDR3 in DNA: TGTGCCAGCAGCTCCAGACAGGGCCTTTTGAACACTGAAGCTTTCTTT.

The chain combines TRBV4-3 with TRBJ2-7; D may be TRBD1 (6 bases). The CDR3 contains 18 residues. V lost 0 bases and J 7 bases, leaving 25 bases between the germline ends. Germline V gene data show CDR1 as LGHNA and CDR2 as YSLEER. CDR3: CASSQDLMRTDPKGEQYF. DNA of the CDR3: TGCGCCAGCAGCCAAGATCTCATGAGGACAGACCCGAAAGGGGAGCAGTACTTC.

This chain joins TRBV7-9 and TRBJ2-3; weak D call: TRBD2 (5 bases). This CDR3 spans 12 amino acids. Trimming pared 5 bases from V and 10 bases from J, leaving 13 bases between. From germline, CDR1 is SEHNR and CDR2 FQNEAQ (reference sequence). CDR3 protein: CASSLPGVAQYF. CDR3 in DNA: TGTGCCAGCAGCCTCCCCGGGGTAGCGCAGTATTTT.

This clonotype was picked up a small number of times. CDR3 nucleotides: TGTGCCAGCAGCCCGATCCTCGACGGCTACGAGCAGTACTTC. The encoded protein is CASSPILDGYEQYF. This sequence joins TRBV7-9 and TRBJ2-7; the D is unclear. V lost 5 bases and J 3 bases, leaving 14 bases between the germline ends. Germline V CDR1 and CDR2: SEHNR, FQNEAQ (reference sequence). The CDR3 extends over 14 amino acids.

To note about this clonotype: One junction end does not reproduce the germline sequence, and a read error may be involved. This chain uses TRBV20-1 with TRBJ2-1, with TRBD2 matching over 9 bases. CDR1 is DFQATT, CDR2 SNEGSKA, per germline (reference sequence). The CDR3 extends over 18 amino acids. CDR3 protein: CSASRVSGGMGFYNGQFF. Here the CDR3 DNA reads TGCAGTGCTAGTCGGGTTAGCGGGGGCATGGGGTTCTACAATGGGCAGTTCTTC.

The V gene is TRBV7-8, the J gene TRBJ2-3, with 11 positions matching TRBD2. V was clipped by 7 bases and J by 8 bases; unmatched bases: 14. The CDR3 spans 16 residues. Looked up from germline, CDR1 is SGHVS and CDR2 is FQNEAQ. In nucleotides, the CDR3 is TGTGCCAGCACCTTCAGACTAGCGGGGCCCTTGGGTACGCAGTATTTT. Protein sequence: CASTFRLAGPLGTQYF. Based on the CDR3 plus reference TRBV7-8 and TRBJ2-3, the full variable domain is GAGVSQSPRYKVAKRGQDVALRCDPISGHVSLFWYQQALGQGPEFLTYFQNEAQLDKSGLPSDRFFAERPEGSVSTLKIQRTQQEDSAVYLCASTFRLAGPLGTQYFGPGTRLTVL.

This chain uses TRBV4-1 with TRBJ1-5; no definite D call. V was shortened by 4 bases and J by 0 bases, with 10 bases between the two germline ends. CDR3 length: 15 residues. CDR1 is MGHRA, CDR2 YSYEKL, per germline. The CDR3 region is CASSPRHDSNQPQHF. In DNA form, the CDR3 reads TGCGCCAGCAGCCCCCGACACGATAGCAATCAGCCCCAGCATTTT.

The rearrangement links TRBV7-2 to TRBJ2-3, with D uncertain. V lost 4 bases and J 6 bases, leaving 17 bases between the germline ends. In germline, CDR1 is SGHTA, CDR2 FQGNSA. The CDR3 sequence is 15 residues long. The CDR3 DNA reads as TGTGCCAGCAGCTCGGCCGGGCCCCCGGACGATACGCAGTATTTT. Its translation: CASSSAGPPDDTQYF. Variable domain in full (rest from reference TRBV7-2 and TRBJ2-3): GAGVSQSPSNKVTEKGKDVELRCDPISGHTALYWYRQSLGQGLEFLIYFQGNSAPDKSGLPSDRFSAERTGGSVSTLTIQRTQQEDSAVYLCASSSAGPPDDTQYFGPGTRLTVL.

This chain joins TRBV5-1 and TRBJ1-1, with no clear D. V shed 0 bases and J shed 1 base, with 4 bases lying between them. Germline CDR1 and CDR2: SGHRS and YFSETQ. This CDR3 is built from 13 residues. CDR3 sequence (DNA): TGCGCCAGCAGCTTGGATTGGAACACTGAAGCTTTCTTT. Translated, it gives CASSLDWNTEAFF.

V usage is TRBV3-1 and J usage is TRBJ2-7, with D possibly being TRBD1 or TRBD2 (8 bases each). V was trimmed by 0 bases and J by 0 bases, leaving 18 bases between them. The CDR3 has 18 amino acids. Germline V gives CDR1 LGHDT, CDR2 YNNKEL (reference sequence). The CDR3 region has the DNA TGTGCCAGCAGCCAAGAACCCTGGACAGGGACTAGCTCCTACGAGCAGTACTTC. Translated: CASSQEPWTGTSSYEQYF.

The V call is TRBV5-5, the J call TRBJ2-1; no definite D call. The length of the CDR3 is 16 residues. Germline CDR1 SGHKS, CDR2 YYEKEE (reference sequence). Deletions cut 4 bases from V and 0 bases from J, with 14 bases between. Written as DNA, the CDR3 is TGTGCCAGCAGCCCGATTCTAGTGCCCTCCTACAATGAGCAGTTCTTC. Its translation is CASSPILVPSYNEQFF.

This clonotype was picked up a small number of times. The gene calls are TRBV6-5 and TRBJ1-5; no clear D gene. Between the trimmed V and J ends, which lost 6 bases and 3 bases, there was a span of 9 bases. The germline V gene encodes CDR1 MNHEY and CDR2 SVGAGI. This CDR3 contains 13 residues. The CDR3 DNA sequence: TGTGCCAGCAGGGTCCAGATCAATCAGCCCCAGCATTTT. Residues: CASRVQINQPQHF.

This chain connects TRBV12-3 or TRBV12-4 to TRBJ1-3; D gene uncertain. There are 14 residues in the CDR3. V was cut by 3 bases and J by 0 bases, with 6 bases left in between. The CDR3: CASSLAGSGNTIYF. Written as DNA, the CDR3 is TGTGCCAGCAGTTTGGCGGGCTCTGGAAACACCATATATTTT.

The genes are TRBV3-1 and TRBJ1-1; no clear D gene. Germline-derived CDR1 and CDR2 are LGHDT and YNNKEL (reference sequence). CDR3 length: 14 amino acids. The V end was cut by 1 base, the J end by 5 bases, with 11 bases between. The CDR3 loop is CASSQVLRETEAFF. CDR3 DNA sequence: TGTGCCAGCAGCCAAGTCCTTAGGGAGACTGAAGCTTTCTTT.

The chain recombines TRBV10-3 with TRBJ2-5, with D perhaps matching TRBD1 (5 bases). CDR1 is ENHRY and CDR2 is SYGVKD in the germline V gene. This CDR3 has 12 amino acids. The V end was cut by 7 bases, the J end by 1 base, with 7 bases between. DNA for the CDR3: TGTGCCATCAAGGGGTCCCAAGAGACCCAGTACTTC. It translates to CAIKGSQETQYF.

The chain links TRBV7-9 to TRBJ2-5; D remains unclear. CDR1 and CDR2 from the germline V gene are SEHNR and FQNEAQ (reference sequence). The CDR3 is 11 amino acids. V gave up 4 bases and J gave up 8 bases, with 8 bases separating them. The CDR3 region is CASSSSPTQYF. The CDR3 DNA follows: TGTGCCAGCAGCTCCTCCCCAACCCAGTACTTC.

This clonotype has just a few counts. This sequence joins TRBV20-1 and TRBJ2-7; the match to TRBD2 covers 8 bases. Losses at the gene ends were 1 base for V and 4 bases for J; bases not matched to a gene: 3. CDR3 size: 13 residues. Germline-derived CDR1 and CDR2 are DFQATT and SNEGSKA (reference sequence). CDR3 sequence (DNA): TGCAGTGCTAGAGGCGGGGGGAAGTACGAGCAGTACTTC. Amino acids: CSARGGGKYEQYF.

The chain uses TRBV5-1 and TRBJ1-2; D is unresolved. In germline, CDR1 is SGHRS, CDR2 YFSETQ. This CDR3 has 14 residues. Trimming removed 0 bases from V and 0 bases from J, with 6 bases in between. This chain's CDR3 is CASSLAVTNYGYTF. CDR3 bases: TGCGCCAGCAGCTTGGCGGTTACTAACTATGGCTACACCTTC.

The rearrangement uses TRBV4-3 and TRBJ2-5; D call uncertain. The DNA matches TRBJ2-7 better at its end, which makes the J call doubtful. CDR1 and CDR2 (germline): LGHNA, YSLEER. The CDR3 consists of 14 residues. The CDR3 spells CASSIYTGAYEQYF. CDR3 nucleotides: TGCGCCAGCAGCATCTATACTGGAGCTTACGAGCAGTACTTC.

The chain uses TRBV20-1 and TRBJ1-1; 8 bases fit TRBD1. Germline V lookup: CDR1 DFQATT, CDR2 SNEGSKA (reference sequence). There are 16 residues in the CDR3. Germline trimming cut 0 bases from V and 5 bases from J; bases unmatched to any gene: 11. The CDR3 DNA sequence: TGCAGTGCTAGAGATGGGGCTCAGGGGGCTCGGACTGAAGCTTTCTTT. Encoded protein: CSARDGAQGARTEAFF.

The chain joins TRBV5-5 to TRBJ1-2; perhaps TRBD1 as D (6 bases). The germline V and J ends were trimmed by 5 bases and 6 bases, with 14 bases remaining between them. CDR3 size: 13 residues. CDR1 is SGHKS, CDR2 YYEKEE, per germline (reference sequence). The CDR3 DNA sequence: TGTGCCAGCAGGGGGCCAGGGGCAGATGGCTACACCTTC. Encoded protein: CASRGPGADGYTF.

The rearrangement links TRBV3-1 to TRBJ1-1, with D uncertain. The CDR3 covers 14 residues. The germline gives CDR1 LGHDT, CDR2 YNNKEL (reference sequence). Trimming cost V 2 bases and J 5 bases, with 12 bases left between them. The CDR3 protein is CASSQQVIGTEAFF. The CDR3 DNA follows: TGTGCCAGCAGCCAACAGGTCATCGGGACTGAAGCTTTCTTT. Together with reference TRBV3-1 and TRBJ1-1, the CDR3 gives the full variable domain: DTAVSQTPKYLVTQMGNDKSIKCEQNLGHDTMYWYKQDSKKFLKIMFSYNNKELIINETVPNRFSPKSPDKAHLNLHINSLELGDSAVYFCASSQQVIGTEAFFGQGTRLTVV.

The chain employs TRBV12-3 or TRBV12-4 and TRBJ2-7, with D hard to call. With 2 bases removed from V and 0 bases from J, the gap between germline ends came to 5 bases. The CDR3 sequence is 13 residues long. The CDR3, as DNA: TGTGCCAGCAGTTTAAGAGCCTCCTACGAGCAGTACTTC. Its protein product is CASSLRASYEQYF.

This clonotype showed up just a few times. V and J are TRBV15 and TRBJ2-7; D not certain. The germline V gene encodes CDR1 LNHNV and CDR2 YYDKDF (reference sequence). This CDR3 has 11 residues. Trimming took 3 bases from V and 1 from J, leaving 1 base between them. CDR3 sequence reads: CATSSSYEQYF. CDR3 sequence (DNA): TGTGCCACCAGCAGTTCCTACGAGCAGTACTTC.

Points on this clonotype: Mismatch with germline at one junction end may stem from a read error. The rearrangement joins TRBV9 to TRBJ2-7; the match to TRBD2 covers 7 bases. Germline V lookup: CDR1 SGDLS, CDR2 YYNGEE. This CDR3 spans 15 amino acids. The CDR3 coding sequence is TGTGCCAGCAGCATCAGGACTAGATCCTCCCACGAGCAGTACTTC. It encodes CASSIRTRSSHEQYF. Full variable domain (remainder filled in from reference TRBV9 and TRBJ2-7): DSGVTQTPKHLITATGQRVTLRCSPRSGDLSVYWYQQSLDQGLQFLIQYYNGEERAKGNILERFSAQQFPDLHSELNLSSLELGDSALYFCASSIRTRSSHEQYFGPGTRLTVT.

This chain links TRBV28 with TRBJ2-3; possibly TRBD1 for D (7 bases). V lost 8 bases and J lost 1, with 19 bases in between. The CDR3 length is 16 residues. Per germline, CDR1 MDHEN and CDR2 SYDVKM. CDR3 sequence: CASGYGDREGTDTQYF. In DNA form, the CDR3 reads TGTGCCAGCGGTTATGGAGACAGGGAGGGCACAGATACGCAGTATTTT. Filled out from reference TRBV28 and TRBJ2-3, the complete variable domain reads DVKVTQSSRYLVKRTGEKVFLECVQDMDHENMFWYRQDPGLGLRLIYFSYDVKMKEKGDIPEGYSVSREKKERFSLILESASTNQTSMYLCASGYGDREGTDTQYFGPGTRLTVL.

A note on this clonotype: At one end, the junction sequence differs from germline, possibly due to a read error. The rearrangement joins TRBV5-1 to TRBJ1-1, with 7 bases aligning to TRBD1. This CDR3 region has 15 residues. Germline V CDR1 and CDR2: SGHRS, YFSETQ. CDR3 DNA sequence: TGCACCAGCAGCTCTACCGGGACAGCTAAACTTGAAGCTTTCTTT. Amino acid sequence: CTSSSTGTAKLEAFF.